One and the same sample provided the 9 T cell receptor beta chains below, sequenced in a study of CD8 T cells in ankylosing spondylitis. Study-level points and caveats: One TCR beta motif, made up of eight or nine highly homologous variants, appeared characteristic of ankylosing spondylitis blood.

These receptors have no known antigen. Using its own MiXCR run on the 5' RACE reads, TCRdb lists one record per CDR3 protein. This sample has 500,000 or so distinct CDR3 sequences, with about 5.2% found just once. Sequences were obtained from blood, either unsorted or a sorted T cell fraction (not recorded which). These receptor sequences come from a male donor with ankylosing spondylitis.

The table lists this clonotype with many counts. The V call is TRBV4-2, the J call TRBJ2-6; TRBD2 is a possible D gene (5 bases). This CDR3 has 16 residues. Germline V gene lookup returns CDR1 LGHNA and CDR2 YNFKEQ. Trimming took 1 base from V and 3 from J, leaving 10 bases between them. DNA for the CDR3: TGTGCCAGCAGCCAAGCCCGGGGAAGTGGGGCCAACGTCCTGACTTTC. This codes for CASSQARGSGANVLTF.

The CDR3 protein is CASRFRPAPGEQYF. CDR3 in DNA: TGTGCCAGTAGATTTCGTCCTGCGCCGGGGGAGCAGTACTTC. The chain uses TRBV12-3 or TRBV12-4 and TRBJ2-7; weak D call: TRBD2 (5 bases). This CDR3 has 14 amino acids. Between the trimmed V and J ends, which lost 9 bases and 7 bases, there was a span of 22 bases.

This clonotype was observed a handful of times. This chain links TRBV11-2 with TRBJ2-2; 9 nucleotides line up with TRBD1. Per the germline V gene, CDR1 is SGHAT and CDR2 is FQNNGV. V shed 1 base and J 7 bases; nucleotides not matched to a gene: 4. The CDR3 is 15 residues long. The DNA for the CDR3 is TGTGCCAGCAGCTTAGGCGGACAGGGGTTCGGGGAGCTGTTTTTT. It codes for CASSLGGQGFGELFF.

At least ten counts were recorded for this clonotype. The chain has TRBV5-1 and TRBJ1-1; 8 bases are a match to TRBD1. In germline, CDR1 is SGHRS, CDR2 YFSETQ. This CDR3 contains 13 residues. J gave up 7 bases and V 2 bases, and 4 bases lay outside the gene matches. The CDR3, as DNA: TGCGCCAGCAGCTTCCAGGGGGCCGGTGAAGCTTTCTTT. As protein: CASSFQGAGEAFF. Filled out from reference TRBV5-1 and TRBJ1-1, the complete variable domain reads KAGVTQTPRYLIKTRGQQVTLSCSPISGHRSVSWYQQTPGQGLQFLFEYFSETQRNKGNFPGRFSGRQFSNSRSEMNVSTLELGDSALYLCASSFQGAGEAFFGQGTRLTVV.

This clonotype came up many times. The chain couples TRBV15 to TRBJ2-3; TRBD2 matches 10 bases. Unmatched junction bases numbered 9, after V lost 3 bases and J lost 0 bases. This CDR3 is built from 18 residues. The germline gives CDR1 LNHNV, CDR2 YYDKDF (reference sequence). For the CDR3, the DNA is TGTGCCACCAGCAGGGGACTAGCGAGTTCCGCTAGCACAGATACGCAGTATTTT. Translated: CATSRGLASSASTDTQYF.

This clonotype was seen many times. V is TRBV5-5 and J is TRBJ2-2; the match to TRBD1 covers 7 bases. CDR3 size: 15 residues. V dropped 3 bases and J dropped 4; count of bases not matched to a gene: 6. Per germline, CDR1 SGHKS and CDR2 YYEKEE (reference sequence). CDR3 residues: CASSWRTGPTGELFF. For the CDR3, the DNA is TGTGCCAGCAGCTGGAGGACAGGTCCCACCGGGGAGCTGTTTTTT.

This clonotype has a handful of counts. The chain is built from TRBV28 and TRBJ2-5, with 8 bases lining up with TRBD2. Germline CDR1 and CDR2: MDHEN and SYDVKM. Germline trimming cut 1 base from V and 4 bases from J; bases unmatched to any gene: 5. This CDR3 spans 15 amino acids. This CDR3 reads CASSLYRGGTETQYF. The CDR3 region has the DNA TGTGCCAGCAGTTTATACCGGGGGGGGACAGAGACCCAGTACTTC.

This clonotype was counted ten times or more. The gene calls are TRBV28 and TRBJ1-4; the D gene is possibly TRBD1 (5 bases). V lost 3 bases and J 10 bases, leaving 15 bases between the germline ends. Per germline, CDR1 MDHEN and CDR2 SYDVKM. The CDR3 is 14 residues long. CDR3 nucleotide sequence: TGTGCCAGCAGTTTTCCGGGGGTCTATGTAAAACTGTTTTTT. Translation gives CASSFPGVYVKLFF.

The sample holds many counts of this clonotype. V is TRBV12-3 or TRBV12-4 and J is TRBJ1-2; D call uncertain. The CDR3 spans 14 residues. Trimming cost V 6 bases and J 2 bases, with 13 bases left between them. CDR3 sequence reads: CASSHQNTNYGYTF. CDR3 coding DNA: TGTGCCAGCAGCCATCAAAACACCAACTATGGCTACACCTTC.